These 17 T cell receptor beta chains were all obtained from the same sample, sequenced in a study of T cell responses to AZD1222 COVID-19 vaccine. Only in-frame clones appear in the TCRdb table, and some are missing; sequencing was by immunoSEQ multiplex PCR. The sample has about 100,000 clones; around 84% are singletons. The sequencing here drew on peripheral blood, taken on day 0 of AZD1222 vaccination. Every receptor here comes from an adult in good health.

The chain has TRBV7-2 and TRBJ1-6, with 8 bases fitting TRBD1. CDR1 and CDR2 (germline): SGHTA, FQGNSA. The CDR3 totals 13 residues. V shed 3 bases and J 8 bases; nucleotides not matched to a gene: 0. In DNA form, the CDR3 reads TGTGCCAGCAGCTTGACAGGGGATTCACCCCTCCACTTT. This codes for CASSLTGDSPLHF. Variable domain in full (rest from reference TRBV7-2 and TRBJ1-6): GAGVSQSPSNKVTEKGKDVELRCDPISGHTALYWYRQSLGQGLEFLIYFQGNSAPDKSGLPSDRFSAERTGGSVSTLTIQRTQQEDSAVYLCASSLTGDSPLHFGNGTRLTVT.

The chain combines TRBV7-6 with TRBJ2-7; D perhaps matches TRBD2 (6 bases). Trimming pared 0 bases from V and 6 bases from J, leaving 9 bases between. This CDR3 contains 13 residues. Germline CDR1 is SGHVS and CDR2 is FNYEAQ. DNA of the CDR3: TGTGCCAGCAGCTTAGCGATGGGGGGCGAGCAGTACTTC. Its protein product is CASSLAMGGEQYF.

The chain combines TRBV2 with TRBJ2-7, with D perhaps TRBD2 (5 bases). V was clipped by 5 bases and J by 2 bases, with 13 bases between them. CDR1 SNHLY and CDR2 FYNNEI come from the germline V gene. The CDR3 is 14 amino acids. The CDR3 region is CASSPPPGTYEQYF. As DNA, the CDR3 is TGTGCCAGCAGTCCACCCCCCGGGACCTACGAGCAGTACTTC.

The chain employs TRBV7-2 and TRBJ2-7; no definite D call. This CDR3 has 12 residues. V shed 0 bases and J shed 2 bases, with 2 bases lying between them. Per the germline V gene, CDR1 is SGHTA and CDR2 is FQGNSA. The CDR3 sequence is CASSLATYEQYF. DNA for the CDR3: TGTGCCAGCAGCTTAGCCACCTACGAGCAGTACTTC.

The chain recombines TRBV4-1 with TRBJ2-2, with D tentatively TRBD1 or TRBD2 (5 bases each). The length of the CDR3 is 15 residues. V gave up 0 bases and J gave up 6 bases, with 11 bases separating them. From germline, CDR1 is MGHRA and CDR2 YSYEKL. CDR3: CASSQENWGSGELFF. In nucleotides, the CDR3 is TGCGCCAGCAGCCAAGAAAATTGGGGGTCCGGGGAGCTGTTTTTT.

This chain's CDR3 is CASRVPPNTEAFF. CDR3 DNA: TGTGCCAGCAGGGTACCCCCAAACACTGAAGCTTTCTTT. V and J are TRBV5-4 and TRBJ1-1, with D uncertain. In germline, CDR1 is SGHNT, CDR2 YYREEE (reference sequence). V shed 5 bases and J shed 2 bases, with 10 bases lying between them. CDR3 length: 13 amino acids.

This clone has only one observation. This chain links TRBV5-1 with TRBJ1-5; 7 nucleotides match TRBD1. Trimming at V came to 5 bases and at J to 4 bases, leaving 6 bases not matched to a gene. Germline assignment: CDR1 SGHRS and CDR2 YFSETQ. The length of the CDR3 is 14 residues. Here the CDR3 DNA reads TGCGCCAGCAGTTCGGGGACAGAAAATCAGCCCCAGCATTTT. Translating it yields CASSSGTENQPQHF.

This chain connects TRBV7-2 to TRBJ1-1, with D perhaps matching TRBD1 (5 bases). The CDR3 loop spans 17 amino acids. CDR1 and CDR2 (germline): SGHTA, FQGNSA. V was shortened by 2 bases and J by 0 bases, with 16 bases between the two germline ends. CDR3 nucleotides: TGTGCCAGCAGCTTAAACCAGGGCGGCGCCATGAACACTGAAGCTTTCTTT. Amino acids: CASSLNQGGAMNTEAFF.

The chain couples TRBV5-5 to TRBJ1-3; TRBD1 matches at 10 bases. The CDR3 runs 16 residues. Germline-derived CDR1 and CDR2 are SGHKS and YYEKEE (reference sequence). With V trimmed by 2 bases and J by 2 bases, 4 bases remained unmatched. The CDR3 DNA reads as TGTGCCAGCAGCTTCTCCGGGACAGGGGCTGGAAACACCATATATTTT. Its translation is CASSFSGTGAGNTIYF.

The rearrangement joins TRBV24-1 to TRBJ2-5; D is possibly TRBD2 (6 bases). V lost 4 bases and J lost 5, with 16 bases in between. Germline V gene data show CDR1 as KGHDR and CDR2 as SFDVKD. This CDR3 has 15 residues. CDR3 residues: CATSDGTSFLETQYF. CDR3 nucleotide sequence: TGTGCCACCAGTGACGGCACTAGCTTTCTGGAGACCCAGTACTTC.

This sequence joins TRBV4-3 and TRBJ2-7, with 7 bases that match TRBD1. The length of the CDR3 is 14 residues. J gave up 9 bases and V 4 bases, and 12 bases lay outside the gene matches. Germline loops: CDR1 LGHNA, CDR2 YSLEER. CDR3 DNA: TGCGCCAGCAGCCTACAGGGGAGTGGGGGAGTGCAGTACTTC. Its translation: CASSLQGSGGVQYF.

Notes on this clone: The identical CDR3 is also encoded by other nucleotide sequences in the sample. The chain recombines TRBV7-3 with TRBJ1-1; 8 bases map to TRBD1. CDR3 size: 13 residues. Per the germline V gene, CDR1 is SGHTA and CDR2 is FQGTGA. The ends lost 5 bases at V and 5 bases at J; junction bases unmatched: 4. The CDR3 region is CASSLNRGTEAFF. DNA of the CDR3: TGTGCCAGCAGCCTCAACAGGGGGACTGAAGCTTTCTTT.

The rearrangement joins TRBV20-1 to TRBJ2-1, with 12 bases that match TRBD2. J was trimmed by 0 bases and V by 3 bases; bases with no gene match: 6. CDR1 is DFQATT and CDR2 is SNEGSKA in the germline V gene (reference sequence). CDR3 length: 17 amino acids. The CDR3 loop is CSASRLAGGGSYNEQFF. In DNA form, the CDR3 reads TGCAGTGCTAGTAGGCTAGCGGGAGGGGGCTCCTACAATGAGCAGTTCTTC.

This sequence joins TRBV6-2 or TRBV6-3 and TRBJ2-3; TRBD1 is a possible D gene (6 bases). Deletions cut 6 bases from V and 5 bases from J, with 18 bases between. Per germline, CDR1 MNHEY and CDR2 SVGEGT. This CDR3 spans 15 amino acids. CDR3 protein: CASSKAGASGDTQYF. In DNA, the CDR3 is TGTGCCAGCAGCAAGGCAGGGGCCAGTGGAGATACGCAGTATTTT.

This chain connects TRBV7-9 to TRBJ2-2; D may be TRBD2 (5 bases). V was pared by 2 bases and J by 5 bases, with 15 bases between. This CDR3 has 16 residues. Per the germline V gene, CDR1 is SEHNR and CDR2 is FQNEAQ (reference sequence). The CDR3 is CASSLPGEVFTGELFF. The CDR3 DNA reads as TGTGCCAGCAGCTTACCCGGGGAAGTATTTACCGGGGAGCTGTTTTTT.

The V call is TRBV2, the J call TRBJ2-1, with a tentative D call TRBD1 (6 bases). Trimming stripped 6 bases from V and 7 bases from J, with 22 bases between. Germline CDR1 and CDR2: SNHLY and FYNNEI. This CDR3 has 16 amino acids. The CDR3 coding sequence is TGTGCCAGCAGGGCACAGTTCCAGGGGCCAGGGAATGAGCAGTTCTTC. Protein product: CASRAQFQGPGNEQFF.

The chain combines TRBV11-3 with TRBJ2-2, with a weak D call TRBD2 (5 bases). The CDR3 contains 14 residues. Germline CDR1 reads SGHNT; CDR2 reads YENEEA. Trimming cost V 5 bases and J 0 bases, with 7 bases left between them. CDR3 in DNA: TGTGCCAGCAGCCTAGCAGCGAACACCGGGGAGCTGTTTTTT. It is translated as CASSLAANTGELFF.